This TCR beta chain was recorded in a study of CD8 T cells in Susac syndrome (dated by TCRdb to the late 2010s). Turning to the overall study: Whether CD8+ T cell activation and differentiation in Susac syndrome was antigen driven was tested using repertoire sequencing. CD8+ T cell repertoire clonality was compared between more than 9 healthy donors, about 14 Susac syndrome patients and roughly 15 multiple sclerosis patients.

A note on this clonotype: Its antigen remains undetermined. Base qualities are not provided; no much larger clone lies one nucleotide away.

On the study overall, not on this receptor specifically: The study acknowledged that relatively few individuals were included in the TCR sequencing and HLA analysis.

V lost 0 bases and J lost 0 bases, and the count of bases not matched to a germline gene is 3. The CDR3 has 15 amino acids, counting the end cysteine and phenylalanine. CDR3 DNA is the only sequence kept; it has 45 bases, read in frame from the first base. The germline V gene sets CDR1 to SGDLS and CDR2 to YYNGEE. High-throughput TCR beta sequencing profiled peripheral blood CD8+ and CD4+ T cells from healthy donors, Susac syndrome patients and multiple sclerosis patients. Multiple sclerosis controls were treatment-naive patients with stable or active relapsing-remitting disease fulfilling revised McDonald criteria. CD8+ TEMRA cells were enriched by FACS, while bulk CD8+ and CD4+ T cells were purified by magnetic negative isolation. Blood was drawn into EDTA tubes, processed within 24 hours, and PBMCs were isolated by density gradient centrifugation. PBMCs intended for TCR sequencing were cryopreserved in liquid nitrogen and were subsequently thawed in a 37 degrees C water bath. The sorted or isolated CD4+, CD8+ and CD8+ TEMRA cells reached a purity of at least 90%.

RNA was extracted using the RNeasy kit, and about 0.45 to 1 ug of the RNA was reverse transcribed with random hexamers. TCR beta CDR3 regions were amplified with the immunoSEQ multiplex PCR assay covering 54 Vbeta and 13 Jbeta segments. To correct PCR amplification bias, a synthetic template baseline was used for both primer optimization and computational correction. From the authors' description of their analysis: Reads were annotated to V, D and J genes according to IMGT and were analyzed with immunoSEQ Analyzer, with only productive sequences retained. To calculate clonality, Shannon entropy was normalized by log2 of the number of productive unique sequences and then subtracted from one. Public and private clones were assessed among the 100 most prevalent clones of each patient and control. Clones were defined as Susac-specific if absent from the healthy and MS cohorts, from 900 to 1,200 published viral clones and from other ImmuneACCESS disease sequences. In-frame beta chains were kept once TCRdb had trimmed the public reads at Q25 with fastp and called clones with MiXCR. Identical CDR3 protein sequences are pooled into one entry, listed with their most common genes and DNA. In this record, the V and J calls reflect TCRdb's handling and not the investigators' own analysis. The sample table holds a few hundred thousand distinct CDR3 sequences, of which around 83% were seen once. Over 0.1% of the sample goes to the ten largest clones.

The receptor comes from a human donor with multiple sclerosis. The chain joins TRBV9 to TRBJ2-7; TRBD2 aligns with 7 central bases. Specimen: CD8+ T cells from PBMCs. The CDR3 sequence is CASSVEAGPSYEQYF. The nucleotide sequence reads as follows: TGTGCCAGCAGCGTAGAAGCGGGGCCCTCCTACGAGCAGTACTTC.